These 24 T cell receptor beta chains share one sample of origin, sequenced in a study of shared clonotypes between healthy human individuals. Here immunoSEQ multiplex PCR was the method, and the copy in TCRdb shows in-frame clones only, minus some. The table lists roughly 590,000 clones, around 95% of them singletons, with around 0.097% in the top ten. Naive CD8 cells lacked CD45RO and underwent positive selection for CCR7, leaving out terminally differentiated effector memory CD45RA+ cells. Sequencing used naive CD8+ T cells sorted from blood. These TCRs come from a woman between 25 and 40 years old in good health.

This chain connects TRBV9 to TRBJ1-6; a weak D match, TRBD1 (6 bases). The V gene's germline CDR1 is SGDLS and CDR2 YYNGEE. V shed 0 bases and J shed 6 bases, with 16 bases lying between them. This CDR3 comprises 17 residues. The CDR3 DNA is TGTGCCAGCAGCGTAGGAAGGGGGGGCAGTGGTAATTCACCCCTCCACTTT. Its translation is CASSVGRGGSGNSPLHF. The complete variable domain, with remaining parts taken from reference TRBV9 and TRBJ1-6, reads DSGVTQTPKHLITATGQRVTLRCSPRSGDLSVYWYQQSLDQGLQFLIQYYNGEERAKGNILERFSAQQFPDLHSELNLSSLELGDSALYFCASSVGRGGSGNSPLHFGNGTRLTVT.

The sample holds one count of this clone. Distinct nucleotide sequences in the sample also encode this CDR3. The chain joins TRBV19 to TRBJ2-5; the D gene is possibly TRBD2 (5 bases). Germline-derived CDR1 and CDR2 are LNHDA and SQIVND (reference sequence). Trimming shortened V by 3 bases and J by 3 bases, and 8 bases separated the two germline ends. This CDR3 is 13 amino acids long. The DNA for the CDR3 is TGTGCCAGTAGTATTGACGGGGAAGAGACCCAGTACTTC. Amino acids: CASSIDGEETQYF.

The gene calls are TRBV19 and TRBJ2-1; tentatively, D is TRBD2 (6 bases). Trimming removed 4 bases at V and 7 bases at J, with 14 bases between. The CDR3 is 14 amino acids. Germline V gene lookup returns CDR1 LNHDA and CDR2 SQIVND (reference sequence). The CDR3 region has the DNA TGTGCCAGTAGTACCCTAGGACTAATGAATGAGCAGTTCTTC. Amino acids: CASSTLGLMNEQFF.

This chain uses TRBV25-1 with TRBJ2-1; 8 bases are shared with TRBD1. The CDR3 is 14 residues long. Losses at the gene ends were 8 bases for V and 4 bases for J; bases not matched to a gene: 7. CDR1 and CDR2 (germline): MGHDK, SYGVNS. Written as DNA, the CDR3 is TGTGCCAGCGGAAGGACAGGGCAATACAATGAGCAGTTCTTC. It translates to CASGRTGQYNEQFF. Full variable domain (rest looked up from reference TRBV25-1 and TRBJ2-1): EADIYQTPRYLVIGTGKKITLECSQTMGHDKMYWYQQDPGMELHLIHYSYGVNSTEKGDLSSESTVSRIRTEHFPLTLESARPSHTSQYLCASGRTGQYNEQFFGPGTRLTVL.

The CDR3 here is CASKRELSYEQYF. The DNA of the CDR3 is TGTGCCAGCAAGCGGGAGCTCTCCTACGAGCAGTACTTC. The chain links TRBV6-6 to TRBJ2-7; 8 positions agree with TRBD2. Looked up from germline, CDR1 is MNHNY and CDR2 is SVGAGI (reference sequence). Trimming took 7 bases from V and 0 from J; bases not matched to a gene: 2. The CDR3 sequence is 13 residues long.

CDR3: CASTGTGGVWANVLTF. The CDR3 nucleotides are TGTGCCTCAACCGGGACAGGGGGCGTCTGGGCCAACGTCCTGACTTTC. The chain recombines TRBV19 with TRBJ2-6; 12 positions match TRBD1. Losses at the gene ends were 11 bases for V and 5 bases for J; bases not matched to a gene: 10. Germline values: CDR1 LNHDA, CDR2 SQIVND (reference sequence). The CDR3 runs to 16 residues.

In its sample, this clone was seen once. The chain employs TRBV5-1 and TRBJ2-1; 7 nucleotides match TRBD2. The CDR3 length is 15 residues. J lost 7 bases, V lost 1 base, and 8 bases had no gene match. Germline loops: CDR1 SGHRS, CDR2 YFSETQ. The CDR3 region has the DNA TGCGCCAGCAGCTTGAGGGAGGGCCCTCGAAATGAGCAGTTCTTC. Encoded protein: CASSLREGPRNEQFF.

V is TRBV30 and J is TRBJ2-3; TRBD1 agrees at 8 bases. The J segment lost 4 bases and the V segment lost 0 bases, leaving 9 bases of the junction unmatched. Germline lookup yields CDR1 GTSNPN and CDR2 SVGIG (reference sequence). CDR3 length equals 16 residues. The CDR3 sequence: CAWSVGTGLVADTQYF. For the CDR3, the DNA is TGTGCCTGGAGTGTAGGGACAGGCTTGGTGGCAGATACGCAGTATTTT. The full variable domain, rest sourced from reference TRBV30 and TRBJ2-3, is SQTIHQWPATLVQPVGSPLSLECTVEGTSNPNLYWYRQAAGRGLQLLFYSVGIGQISSEVPQNLSASRPQDRQFILSSKKLLLSDSGFYLCAWSVGTGLVADTQYFGPGTRLTVL.

The chain is built from TRBV2 and TRBJ2-6, with 8 bases identical to TRBD1. This CDR3 comprises 16 residues. V lost 1 base to trimming and J lost 1 base; unmatched junction nucleotides: 0. Germline loops: CDR1 SNHLY, CDR2 FYNNEI. In nucleotides, the CDR3 is TGTGCCAGCAGTGAAGGACAGGGGTCTGGGGCCAACGTCCTGACTTTC. This encodes CASSEGQGSGANVLTF.

The chain employs TRBV28 and TRBJ2-7; TRBD2 matches 8 bases. The CDR3 is 15 residues long. Germline V gene data show CDR1 as MDHEN and CDR2 as SYDVKM. The V segment lost 4 bases and the J segment 2 bases; nucleotides outside the gene matches: 7. DNA of the CDR3: TGTGCCAGCAGTTCCGTACTAGCGGCAGCCTACGAGCAGTACTTC. It translates to CASSSVLAAAYEQYF.

This rearrangement joins TRBV5-1 to TRBJ2-1, with a weak D call TRBD2 (6 bases). CDR3 size: 16 residues. Trimming removed 9 bases from V and 8 bases from J, with 27 bases in between. Germline V lookup: CDR1 SGHRS, CDR2 YFSETQ. Here the CDR3 reads CATSGNRRAGLDEQFF. CDR3 in DNA: TGCGCCACATCGGGAAATCGGAGGGCCGGGTTGGATGAGCAGTTCTTC.

The rearrangement joins TRBV12-5 to TRBJ2-2; TRBD1 might be the D (6 bases). The CDR3 is made up of 16 amino acids. Germline CDR1 LGHNT, CDR2 FRNRAP. Trimming cost V 3 bases and J 2 bases, with 13 bases left between them. The CDR3 nucleotides are TGTGCTAGTGGTTTAGTCGTAGGGGGTAACACCGGGGAGCTGTTTTTT. Amino acid sequence: CASGLVVGGNTGELFF.

This clone was found once. The chain is built from TRBV7-8 and TRBJ2-7; D is uncertain. The germline V gene encodes CDR1 SGHVS and CDR2 FQNEAQ. CDR3 size: 14 residues. Trimming took off 6 bases at V and 6 bases at J, with 18 bases between the two ends. CDR3 nucleotides: TGTGCCAGCAGATTGGGTAGGAATGGCGGCGAGCAGTACTTC. Its translation is CASRLGRNGGEQYF.

This clone was seen a single time. The rearrangement links TRBV6-5 to TRBJ2-2; D not certain. The CDR3 has 14 residues. The V end lost 4 bases, the J end lost 0 bases, and 6 bases lay between the germline ends. The germline CDR1 and CDR2 sequences are MNHEY and SVGAGI. The CDR3, as DNA: TGTGCCAGCAGTTCCCTCTCGAACACCGGGGAGCTGTTTTTT. Its protein product is CASSSLSNTGELFF.

The J gene is TRBJ2-1, the V gene TRBV19; TRBD1 might be the D (6 bases). The germline V gene has CDR1 LNHDA and CDR2 SQIVND (reference sequence). The CDR3 covers 15 residues. Trimming took off 2 bases at V and 0 bases at J, with 8 bases between the two ends. The CDR3 sequence is CASSIQGSSYNEQFF. DNA of the CDR3: TGTGCCAGTAGTATACAGGGGAGCTCCTACAATGAGCAGTTCTTC. The whole variable domain, remainder taken from reference TRBV19 and TRBJ2-1, is DGGITQSPKYLFRKEGQNVTLSCEQNLNHDAMYWYRQDPGQGLRLIYYSQIVNDFQKGDIAEGYSVSREKKESFPLTVTSAQKNPTAFYLCASSIQGSSYNEQFFGPGTRLTVL.

This chain uses TRBV28 with TRBJ1-6, with no clear D. V lost 7 bases, J lost 5 bases, and 12 bases lay in between. Germline loops: CDR1 MDHEN, CDR2 SYDVKM. The CDR3 is 14 amino acids. DNA of the CDR3: TGTGCCAGCACCTTAATGAGTAATAATTCACCCCTCCACTTT. Protein sequence: CASTLMSNNSPLHF.

The gene calls are TRBV10-2 and TRBJ2-7, with TRBD2 identical over 11 bases. The CDR3 runs 15 residues. V was pared by 9 bases and J by 2 bases, with 9 bases of the junction left unmatched. The germline CDR1 and CDR2 sequences are WSHSY and SAAADI. The CDR3 nucleotides are TGCGCCAGTTCCCCGACTAGCGGGACAACCTACGAGCAGTACTTC. It specifies CASSPTSGTTYEQYF.

This rearrangement joins TRBV18 to TRBJ1-5; no clear D. Deletions cut 4 bases from V and 2 bases from J, with 12 bases between. The CDR3 length is 15 residues. The germline CDR1 and CDR2 sequences are KGHSH and LQKENI. The CDR3 here is CASSQTGGGNQPQHF. The CDR3 coding sequence is TGTGCCAGCTCACAAACGGGCGGAGGCAATCAGCCCCAGCATTTT.

The chain couples TRBV6-5 to TRBJ2-7; 9 positions agree with TRBD2. This CDR3 spans 14 amino acids. From germline, CDR1 is MNHEY and CDR2 SVGAGI. Trimming at V came to 0 bases and at J to 7 bases, leaving 4 bases not matched to a gene. Written as DNA, the CDR3 is TGTGCCAGCAGTTACTCGCGGGAGGGGCTGGAGCAGTACTTC. It codes for CASSYSREGLEQYF.

The chain couples TRBV20-1 to TRBJ1-1, with D uncertain. Trimming cost V 2 bases and J 6 bases, with 7 bases left between them. Germline V gene lookup returns CDR1 DFQATT and CDR2 SNEGSKA (reference sequence). This CDR3 is built from 11 residues. The CDR3 DNA is TGCAGTGCTAGACAGACCGCTGAAGCTTTCTTT. This sequence encodes CSARQTAEAFF.

V is TRBV7-6 and J is TRBJ1-4, with D possibly being TRBD1 (5 bases). The CDR3 extends over 15 amino acids. Germline CDR1 reads SGHVS; CDR2 reads FNYEAQ. V gave up 4 bases and J gave up 4 bases, with 13 bases separating them. This CDR3 reads CASSWGRGRNEKLFF. The CDR3 DNA sequence: TGTGCCAGCAGCTGGGGGAGGGGCCGTAATGAAAAACTGTTTTTT.

The chain employs TRBV4-1 and TRBJ1-5; D possibly corresponds to TRBD1 (5 bases). V was cut by 0 bases and J by 4 bases, with 13 bases left in between. The V gene's germline CDR1 is MGHRA and CDR2 YSYEKL. The CDR3 length is 16 residues. This chain's CDR3 is CASSQDLGGTNQPQHF. The CDR3 DNA reads TGCGCCAGCAGCCAAGATCTCGGGGGGACGAATCAGCCCCAGCATTTT.

The chain is built from TRBV2 and TRBJ1-1; possible D gene TRBD1, 5 bases. The CDR3 has 14 amino acids. The germline gives CDR1 SNHLY, CDR2 FYNNEI. V shed 5 bases and J shed 0 bases, with 10 bases lying between them. The CDR3 DNA follows: TGTGCCAGCAGTCCGGGACGGTTGAACACTGAAGCTTTCTTT. Translation: CASSPGRLNTEAFF.

This clone was seen once. This sequence joins TRBV6-1 and TRBJ2-1; D is ambiguous. Germline CDR1 and CDR2: MNHNS and SASEGT. V lost 8 bases and J 7 bases, leaving 12 bases between the germline ends. The CDR3 is made up of 12 amino acids. CDR3 protein: CASLRSSNEQFF. CDR3 in DNA: TGTGCCAGCCTGAGGTCGTCAAATGAGCAGTTCTTC.